Described below is a single TCR beta chain sequence and its context. This record comes from a study of CD8 T cells in Susac syndrome. Negative isolation yielded the CD8+ and CD4+ T cells, while FACS enriched the TEMRA cells. CDR1 is DFQATT, CDR2 SNEGSKA, per germline (reference sequence). Trimming shortened V by 5 bases and J by 3 bases, and 15 bases separated the two germline ends. The CDR3 runs 14 residues. Random-hexamer reverse transcription was applied to about 0.45 to 1 ug RNA. immunoSEQ multiplex PCR amplified TCR beta CDR3 across 54 Vbeta, 13 Jbeta. TCRdb analysed the immunoSEQ multiplex PCR reads with MiXCR anew, one entry per CDR3 protein. The sample consists of about 190,000 distinct CDR3 sequences, 85% to 95% of them appearing once.

The specimen sequenced was CD4+ T cells from PBMCs. This clonotype was obtained from a human donor in good health. This sequence joins TRBV20-1 and TRBJ2-3; TRBD2 is a possible D gene (6 bases). CDR3 in amino acids: CSASGTEGTDTQYF. The CDR3 coding sequence is TGCAGTGCTTCCGGGACTGAGGGGACAGATACGCAGTATTTT.